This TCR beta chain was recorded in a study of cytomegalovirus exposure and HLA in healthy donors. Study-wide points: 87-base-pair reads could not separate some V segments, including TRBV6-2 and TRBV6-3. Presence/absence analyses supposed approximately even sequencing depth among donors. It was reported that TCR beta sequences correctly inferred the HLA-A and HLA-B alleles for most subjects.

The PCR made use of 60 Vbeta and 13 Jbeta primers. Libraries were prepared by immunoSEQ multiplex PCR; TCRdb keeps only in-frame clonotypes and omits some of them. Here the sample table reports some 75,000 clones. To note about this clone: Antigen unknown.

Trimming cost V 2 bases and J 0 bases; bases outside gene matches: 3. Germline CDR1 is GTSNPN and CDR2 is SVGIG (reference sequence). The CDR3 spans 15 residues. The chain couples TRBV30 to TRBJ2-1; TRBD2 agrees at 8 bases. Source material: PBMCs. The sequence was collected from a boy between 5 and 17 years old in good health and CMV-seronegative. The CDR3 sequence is CAWSRSGSSYNEQFF. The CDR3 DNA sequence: TGTGCCTGGAGTCGAAGCGGGAGCTCCTACAATGAGCAGTTCTTC.